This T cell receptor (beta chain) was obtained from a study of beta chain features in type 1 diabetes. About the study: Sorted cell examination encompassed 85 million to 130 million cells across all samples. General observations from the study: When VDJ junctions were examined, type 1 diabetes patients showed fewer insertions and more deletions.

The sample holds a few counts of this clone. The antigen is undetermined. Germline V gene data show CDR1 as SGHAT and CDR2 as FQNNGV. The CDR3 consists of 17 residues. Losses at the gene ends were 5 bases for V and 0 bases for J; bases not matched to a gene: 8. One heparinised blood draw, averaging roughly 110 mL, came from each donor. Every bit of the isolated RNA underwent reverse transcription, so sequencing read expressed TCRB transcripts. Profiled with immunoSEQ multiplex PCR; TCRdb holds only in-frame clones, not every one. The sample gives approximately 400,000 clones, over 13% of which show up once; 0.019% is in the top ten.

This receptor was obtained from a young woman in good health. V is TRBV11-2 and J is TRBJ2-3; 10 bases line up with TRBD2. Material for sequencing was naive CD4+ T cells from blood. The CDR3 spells CASSKRRTSGSTDTQYF. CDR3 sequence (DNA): TGTGCCAGCAGCAAAAGACGGACTAGCGGAAGCACAGATACGCAGTATTTT.